These 23 T cell receptor beta chains were sequenced from one sample in a study of CD4+ T cells in melanoma. Method: immunoSEQ multiplex PCR; TCRdb's copy keeps in-frame clones and lacks some. This table has 140,000 or so clones, about 93% appearing once. These receptors came from a human donor with melanoma.

The chain uses TRBV21-1 and TRBJ1-6. TRBV21-1 is a known pseudogene. The CDR3 is 18 residues long. The CDR3: CASGRWLTFASYNSPLHF. The CDR3 DNA reads as TGTGCCAGCGGCCGCTGGCTCACTTTCGCCTCCTATAATTCACCCCTCCACTTT.

This sequence joins TRBV2 and TRBJ1-1; D call uncertain. V lost 8 bases to trimming and J lost 1 base, with 14 bases between them. CDR1 is SNHLY and CDR2 is FYNNEI in the germline V gene. The CDR3 covers 14 residues. The CDR3 region is CASSYGEWNTEAFF. For the CDR3, the DNA is TGTGCCAGCTCTTACGGGGAGTGGAACACTGAAGCTTTCTTT.

DNA for the CDR3: TGTGCCAGCTCACAACAGGGGGCACAAGCTGAAGCTTTCTTT. This encodes CASSQQGAQAEAFF. The chain uses TRBV18 and TRBJ1-1; 9 bases line up with TRBD1. CDR3 size: 14 residues. Germline CDR1 KGHSH, CDR2 LQKENI. J gave up 6 bases and V 4 bases, and 6 bases lay outside the gene matches. Looking up the rest from reference TRBV18 and TRBJ1-1 gives the full variable domain: NAGVMQNPRHLVRRRGQEARLRCSPMKGHSHVYWYRQLPEEGLKFMVYLQKENIIDESGMPKERFSAEFPKEGPSILRIQQVVRGDSAAYFCASSQQGAQAEAFFGQGTRLTVV.

This clone was detected only once. J is TRBJ2-5 and V is TRBV5-1; 10 nucleotides line up with TRBD1. The CDR3 sequence is 15 residues long. V lost 0 bases to trimming and J lost 8 bases; unmatched junction nucleotides: 7. Germline V CDR1 and CDR2: SGHRS, YFSETQ. CDR3 protein: CASSLGTGGGKTQYF. The CDR3 DNA sequence: TGCGCCAGCAGCTTGGGGACAGGGGGTGGAAAAACCCAGTACTTC.

This clone was found once. This chain links TRBV6-1 with TRBJ2-7; possible D gene TRBD1, 5 bases. The length of the CDR3 is 13 residues. With 7 bases removed from V and 1 base from J, the gap between germline ends came to 11 bases. Germline V gene sequence: CDR1 MNHNS, CDR2 SASEGT. CDR3 DNA sequence: TGTGCCAGCAACCCGACAGTTTCCTACGAGCAGTACTTC. The encoded protein is CASNPTVSYEQYF.

This clone came up a few times. The chain links TRBV7-6 to TRBJ1-6; no definite D call. V lost 5 bases, J lost 8 bases, and 10 bases lay in between. The CDR3 is made up of 13 amino acids. The V gene's germline CDR1 is SGHVS and CDR2 FNYEAQ. The CDR3 sequence is CASSDRTDSPLHF. The DNA for the CDR3 is TGTGCCAGCAGCGATAGGACTGATTCACCCCTCCACTTT.

The chain joins TRBV29-1 to TRBJ1-1, with D perhaps matching TRBD1 (6 bases). V was cut by 5 bases and J by 3 bases, with 13 bases left in between. The CDR3 runs to 13 residues. CDR1 is SQVTM, CDR2 ANQGSEA, per germline. CDR3 in DNA: TGCAGCGTTCCGAGGGGGGGGTACACTGAAGCTTTCTTT. Protein: CSVPRGGYTEAFF.

V usage is TRBV19 and J usage is TRBJ1-6; D perhaps matches TRBD1 (5 bases). The ends were cut back, 7 bases at V and 6 bases at J, with 16 bases in the middle. The CDR3 covers 15 residues. CDR1 is LNHDA and CDR2 is SQIVND in the germline V gene (reference sequence). The CDR3 DNA follows: TGTGCCAGTACTCTCCGACAGAGCCCTAATTCACCCCTCCACTTT. It is translated as CASTLRQSPNSPLHF.

This clone was detected a few times. This chain links TRBV4-2 with TRBJ2-1; D not certain. The CDR3 is 16 amino acids. In germline, CDR1 is LGHNA, CDR2 YNFKEQ. The ends were cut back, 0 bases at V and 3 bases at J, with 12 bases in the middle. CDR3 DNA: TGTGCCAGCAGCCAAGAGCCTCCACCTAACTACAATGAGCAGTTCTTC. This codes for CASSQEPPPNYNEQFF.

This sequence joins TRBV27 and TRBJ1-2; D unclear. The ends were cut back, 2 bases at V and 6 bases at J, with 10 bases in the middle. Germline V gene lookup returns CDR1 MNHEY and CDR2 SMNVEV (reference sequence). The length of the CDR3 is 13 residues. CDR3 nucleotides: TGTGCCAGCAGTTTAAACGGGAGGGATGGCTACACCTTC. Its translation: CASSLNGRDGYTF.

DNA of the CDR3: TGCGCCAGCAGCTTGGCATTCAGGACAGGGGGGACATACGAGCAGTACTTC. The encoded protein is CASSLAFRTGGTYEQYF. This rearrangement joins TRBV5-1 to TRBJ2-7, with 10 bases lining up with TRBD1. V gave up 0 bases and J gave up 4 bases; unmatched junction bases: 10. There are 17 residues in the CDR3. Germline-derived CDR1 and CDR2 are SGHRS and YFSETQ. The entire variable domain, with the rest obtained from reference TRBV5-1 and TRBJ2-7, is as follows: KAGVTQTPRYLIKTRGQQVTLSCSPISGHRSVSWYQQTPGQGLQFLFEYFSETQRNKGNFPGRFSGRQFSNSRSEMNVSTLELGDSALYLCASSLAFRTGGTYEQYFGPGTRLTVT.

The J gene is TRBJ1-1, the V gene TRBV5-6, with D possibly matching TRBD1 (5 bases). The CDR3 extends over 14 amino acids. The V end lost 0 bases, the J end lost 8 bases, and 14 bases lay between the germline ends. CDR1 SGHDT and CDR2 YYEEEE come from the germline V gene. Written as DNA, the CDR3 is TGTGCCAGCAGCTTGGTTACGGGGGATGTCGAAGCTTTCTTT. This gives the protein CASSLVTGDVEAFF.

This chain links TRBV11-2 with TRBJ2-3; maybe TRBD2 (5 bases). The CDR3 consists of 15 residues. Trimming removed 0 bases at V and 1 base at J, with 8 bases between. Germline lookup yields CDR1 SGHAT and CDR2 FQNNGV. The CDR3 loop is CASSLDGLRTDTQYF. The CDR3 bases are TGTGCCAGCAGCTTAGACGGACTCCGCACAGATACGCAGTATTTT. Filled out from reference TRBV11-2 and TRBJ2-3, the complete variable domain reads EAGVAQSPRYKIIEKRQSVAFWCNPISGHATLYWYQQILGQGPKLLIQFQNNGVVDDSQLPKDRFSAERLKGVDSTLKIQPAKLEDSAVYLCASSLDGLRTDTQYFGPGTRLTVL.

CDR3 region: CASRRDIYTGELFF. The CDR3 DNA sequence: TGTGCCAGCAGGCGGGACATTTACACCGGGGAGCTGTTTTTT. The J gene is TRBJ2-2, the V gene TRBV6-1; either TRBD1 or TRBD2 may fit D (6 bases each). V lost 6 bases to trimming and J lost 3 bases, with 11 bases between them. Per the germline V gene, CDR1 is MNHNS and CDR2 is SASEGT. The CDR3 is 14 amino acids.

In DNA form, the CDR3 reads TGTGCCAGCAGTTTGGTCCTAGGCTCTTGGAATGAGCAGTTCTTC. Its protein is CASSLVLGSWNEQFF. The chain recombines TRBV6-5 with TRBJ2-1; no firm D call. The CDR3 runs 15 residues. Trimming stripped 4 bases from V and 7 bases from J, with 17 bases between. Looked up from germline, CDR1 is MNHEY and CDR2 is SVGAGI.

This sequence joins TRBV20-1 and TRBJ2-1; D tentatively reads TRBD1 or TRBD2 (5 bases each). Germline V gene data show CDR1 as DFQATT and CDR2 as SNEGSKA (reference sequence). The V gene lost 6 bases and the J gene lost 8 bases, with 11 bases spanning the gap. The length of the CDR3 is 11 residues. The CDR3 spells CSADRDHEQFF. DNA for the CDR3: TGCAGTGCGGACCGGGACCATGAGCAGTTCTTC.

This clone was recorded a few times. The chain carries TRBV2 and TRBJ2-7, with D perhaps TRBD2 (5 bases). The CDR3 runs to 14 residues. Germline V gene sequence: CDR1 SNHLY, CDR2 FYNNEI. V lost 8 bases and J 1 base, leaving 15 bases between the germline ends. The CDR3 reads CASFTRGRSYEQYF. In DNA, the CDR3 is TGTGCCAGCTTTACACGGGGAAGGTCCTACGAGCAGTACTTC. The complete variable domain, with remaining parts taken from reference TRBV2 and TRBJ2-7, reads EPEVTQTPSHQVTQMGQEVILRCVPISNHLYFYWYRQILGQKVEFLVSFYNNEISEKSEIFDDQFSVERPDGSNFTLKIRSTKLEDSAMYFCASFTRGRSYEQYFGPGTRLTVT.

The chain recombines TRBV6-1 with TRBJ2-1; D remains ambiguous. V lost 2 bases and J lost 9, with 20 bases in between. CDR1 MNHNS and CDR2 SASEGT come from the germline V gene. The CDR3 extends over 16 amino acids. DNA for the CDR3: TGTGCCAGCAGTGAAAATGGGGTTCGCAGGCGACTTGAGCAGTTCTTC. It codes for CASSENGVRRRLEQFF.

This sequence joins TRBV7-2 and TRBJ2-3, with D possibly matching TRBD1 (5 bases). Germline CDR1 reads SGHTA; CDR2 reads FQGNSA. The CDR3 is made up of 14 amino acids. V lost 0 bases, J lost 2 bases, and 6 bases lay in between. CDR3 sequence (DNA): TGTGCCAGCAGCTTAGCGGGGCCCACAGATACGCAGTATTTT. Residues: CASSLAGPTDTQYF.

The gene calls are TRBV11-2 and TRBJ2-7, with 8 positions matching TRBD1. This CDR3 is built from 14 residues. J lost 4 bases, V lost 2 bases, and 4 bases had no gene match. Germline V gene sequence: CDR1 SGHAT, CDR2 FQNNGV. CDR3 protein: CASSLSRGLYEQYF. The CDR3 DNA reads as TGTGCCAGCAGCTTATCCAGGGGGCTGTACGAGCAGTACTTC.

V gene TRBV5-6 combines with J gene TRBJ1-2; 7 bases fit TRBD1. Per germline, CDR1 SGHDT and CDR2 YYEEEE. After removal of 3 bases from V and 8 bases from J, the junction contained 13 bases not matched to a gene. This CDR3 spans 15 amino acids. The CDR3: CASSYERGTASGYTF. In nucleotides, the CDR3 is TGTGCCAGCAGCTACGAAAGGGGGACAGCATCAGGCTACACCTTC.

The V and J genes are TRBV28 and TRBJ2-5; 10 nucleotides line up with TRBD1. Germline CDR1 reads MDHEN; CDR2 reads SYDVKM. V was clipped by 8 bases and J by 4 bases; unmatched bases: 16. The CDR3 runs to 17 residues. The CDR3 nucleotides read TGTGCCAGCCAGCATCCTCCGTTCCGGACAGGGGGAGAGACCCAGTACTTC. It is translated as CASQHPPFRTGGETQYF.

V usage is TRBV4-1 and J usage is TRBJ1-4; 8 bases fit TRBD1. The CDR3 is made up of 16 amino acids. Trimming at V came to 10 bases and at J to 0 bases, leaving 10 bases not matched to a gene. Germline V gene lookup returns CDR1 MGHRA and CDR2 YSYEKL. DNA for the CDR3: TGCGCCACGGGGACAGGCGCCGGTGCAACTAATGAAAAACTGTTTTTT. It yields the protein CATGTGAGATNEKLFF.